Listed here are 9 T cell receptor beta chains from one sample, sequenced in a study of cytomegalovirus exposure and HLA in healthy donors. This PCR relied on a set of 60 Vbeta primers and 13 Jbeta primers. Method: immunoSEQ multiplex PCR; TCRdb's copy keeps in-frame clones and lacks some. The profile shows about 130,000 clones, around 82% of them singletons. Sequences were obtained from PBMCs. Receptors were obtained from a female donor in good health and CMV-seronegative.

CDR3 amino acids: CASSLGVRTNEQFF. CDR3 coding DNA: TGTGCCAGCAGCTTAGGCGTCCGTACCAATGAGCAGTTCTTC. The chain recombines TRBV11-2 with TRBJ2-1; D gene ambiguous. This CDR3 is 14 amino acids long. Per germline, CDR1 SGHAT and CDR2 FQNNGV. The germline V and J ends were trimmed by 1 base and 6 bases, with 10 bases remaining between them.

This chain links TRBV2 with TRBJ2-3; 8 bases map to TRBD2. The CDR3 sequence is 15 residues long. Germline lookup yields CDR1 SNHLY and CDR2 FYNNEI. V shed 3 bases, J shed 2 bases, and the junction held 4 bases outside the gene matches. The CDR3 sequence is CASSEWRGATDTQYF. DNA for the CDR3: TGTGCCAGCAGTGAGTGGCGGGGGGCCACAGATACGCAGTATTTT.

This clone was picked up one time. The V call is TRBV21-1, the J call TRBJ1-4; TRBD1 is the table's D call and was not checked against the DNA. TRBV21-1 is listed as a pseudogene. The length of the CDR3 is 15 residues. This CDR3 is CASSLQRQTPEKLFF. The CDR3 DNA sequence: TGTGCCAGCAGCTTGCAAAGACAGACCCCAGAAAAACTGTTTTTT.

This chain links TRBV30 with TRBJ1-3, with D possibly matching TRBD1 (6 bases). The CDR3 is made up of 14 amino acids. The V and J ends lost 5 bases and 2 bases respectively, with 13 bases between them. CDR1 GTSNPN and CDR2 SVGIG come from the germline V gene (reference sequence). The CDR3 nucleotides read TGTGCCTGGGGGGAGGGGGGCACTGGAAACACCATATATTTT. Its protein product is CAWGEGGTGNTIYF.

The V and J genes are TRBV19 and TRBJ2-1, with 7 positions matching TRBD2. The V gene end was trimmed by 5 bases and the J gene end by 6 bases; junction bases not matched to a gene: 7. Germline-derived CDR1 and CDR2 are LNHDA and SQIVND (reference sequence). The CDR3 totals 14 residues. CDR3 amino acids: CASSAPGGLNEQFF. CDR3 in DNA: TGTGCCAGTAGTGCTCCGGGAGGCCTCAATGAGCAGTTCTTC.

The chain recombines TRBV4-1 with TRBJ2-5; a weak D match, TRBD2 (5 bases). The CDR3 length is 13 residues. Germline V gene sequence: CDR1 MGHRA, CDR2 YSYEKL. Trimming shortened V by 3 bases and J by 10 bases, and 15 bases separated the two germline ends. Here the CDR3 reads CASSHGPPEGQYF. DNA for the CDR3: TGCGCCAGCAGCCATGGACCGCCCGAGGGCCAGTACTTC.

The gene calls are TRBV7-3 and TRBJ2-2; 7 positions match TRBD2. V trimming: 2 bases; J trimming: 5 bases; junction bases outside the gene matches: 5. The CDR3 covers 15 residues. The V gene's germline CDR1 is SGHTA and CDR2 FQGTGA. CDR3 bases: TGTGCCAGCAGCTTATTAGCGGGCTATACCGGGGAGCTGTTTTTT. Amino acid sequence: CASSLLAGYTGELFF.

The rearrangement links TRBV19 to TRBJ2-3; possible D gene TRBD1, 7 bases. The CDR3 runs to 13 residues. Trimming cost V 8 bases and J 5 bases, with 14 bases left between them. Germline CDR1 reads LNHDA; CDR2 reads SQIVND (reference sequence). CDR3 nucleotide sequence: TGTGCCAGTCAGGGGGAGGTGGGAGATACGCAGTATTTT. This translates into CASQGEVGDTQYF.

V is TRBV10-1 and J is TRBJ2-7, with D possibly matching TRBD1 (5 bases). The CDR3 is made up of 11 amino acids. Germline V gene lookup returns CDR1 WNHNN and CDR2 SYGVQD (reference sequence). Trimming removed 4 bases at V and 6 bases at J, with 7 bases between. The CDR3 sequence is CASSGGAEQYF. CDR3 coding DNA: TGCGCCAGCAGTGGTGGGGCCGAGCAGTACTTC.